Each of the 26 T cell receptor beta chains below was sequenced from the same sample in a study of blood T cells in healthy people across ages. A second PCR, run for roughly 7 to 12 cycles, used a sample-barcoded 5' primer plus a J-beta primer mix. MiXCR, run by TCRdb on the 5' RACE reads, gives a single entry per CDR3 protein. The repertoire consists of fewer than 900,000 distinct CDR3 sequences, with approximately 35% occurring once and the leading ten covering under 15%. Sequenced material: blood. The receptors stem from a man between 18 and 35 years old in good health.

As concerns this clonotype: One junction end does not reproduce the germline sequence, and a read error may be involved. The chain is built from TRBV5-5 and TRBJ2-1; 8 nucleotides agree with TRBD1. This CDR3 is built from 16 residues. Germline CDR1 reads SGHKS; CDR2 reads YYEKEE (reference sequence). Here the CDR3 reads CTSSLSRGQSYNEQFF. In nucleotides, the CDR3 is TGTACCAGCAGCTTGAGCAGGGGGCAATCCTACAATGAGCAGTTCTTC.

This clonotype was picked up a small number of times. The chain carries TRBV7-2 and TRBJ2-3, with D possibly matching TRBD2 (7 bases). The germline V gene has CDR1 SGHTA and CDR2 FQGNSA. This CDR3 contains 17 residues. Trimming shortened V by 4 bases and J by 0 bases, and 17 bases separated the two germline ends. In nucleotides, the CDR3 is TGTGCCAGCAGCTCCGGGGGCGGGGGAGCTAGCACAGATACGCAGTATTTT. It specifies CASSSGGGGASTDTQYF. Full variable domain (rest looked up from reference TRBV7-2 and TRBJ2-3): GAGVSQSPSNKVTEKGKDVELRCDPISGHTALYWYRQSLGQGLEFLIYFQGNSAPDKSGLPSDRFSAERTGGSVSTLTIQRTQQEDSAVYLCASSSGGGGASTDTQYFGPGTRLTVL.

The chain carries TRBV7-9 and TRBJ1-1, with unresolved D. Germline assignment: CDR1 SEHNR and CDR2 FQNEAQ (reference sequence). With 5 bases removed from V and 6 bases from J, the gap between germline ends came to 16 bases. This CDR3 contains 14 residues. CDR3 sequence reads: CASSPRTGRPEAFF. The CDR3 bases are TGTGCCAGCAGCCCGCGGACTGGGCGGCCTGAAGCTTTCTTT.

This clonotype was counted at least ten times. This chain uses TRBV10-3 with TRBJ2-7; 16 nucleotides agree with TRBD2. This CDR3 comprises 14 residues. Trimming took 11 bases from V and 4 from J; bases not matched to a gene: 5. Germline CDR1 reads ENHRY; CDR2 reads SYGVKD. CDR3 in amino acids: CASGTSGGAYEQYF. CDR3 in DNA: TGTGCCTCAGGGACTAGCGGGGGGGCGTACGAGCAGTACTTC.

Written as DNA, the CDR3 is TGTGCCAGCGACTTCGGGGGGCGAGTGGGTGAGCAGTTCTTC. It is translated as CASDFGGRVGEQFF. The rearrangement joins TRBV6-2 or TRBV6-3 to TRBJ2-1; D might be TRBD2 (7 bases). Germline V lookup: CDR1 MNHEY, CDR2 SVGEGT. This CDR3 comprises 14 residues. Between the trimmed V and J ends, which lost 8 bases and 9 bases, there was a span of 20 bases.

The rearrangement links TRBV5-1 to TRBJ1-4, with TRBD1 as a possible D gene (5 bases). The CDR3 runs to 13 residues. Deletions cut 4 bases from V and 7 bases from J, with 11 bases between. The germline V gene encodes CDR1 SGHRS and CDR2 YFSETQ. The CDR3 sequence: CASSRGRGEKLFF. DNA of the CDR3: TGCGCCAGCAGCCGGGGCCGGGGTGAAAAACTGTTTTTT.

The V call is TRBV4-2, the J call TRBJ2-7, with D possibly matching TRBD1 (5 bases). Germline loops: CDR1 LGHNA, CDR2 YNFKEQ. V was trimmed by 1 base and J by 2 bases, leaving 12 bases between them. The CDR3 spans 15 residues. The CDR3 DNA is TGTGCCAGCAGCCAAGTCGACAGTCCTACCTACGAGCAGTACTTC. Residues: CASSQVDSPTYEQYF.

V usage is TRBV6-2 or TRBV6-3 and J usage is TRBJ1-6; D not certain. V dropped 10 bases and J dropped 13 bases, with 26 bases sitting between them. The CDR3 sequence is 15 residues long. The germline CDR1 and CDR2 sequences are MNHEY and SVGEGT. The CDR3 nucleotides read TGTGCCACCGTCGGTGTCCCCAGAGAGTCGAATCCCCTCCACTTT. This encodes CATVGVPRESNPLHF.

This clonotype was seen a handful of times. The CDR3 DNA reads TGCGCCAGCAGCTGGGGCCCGGGGAAGAGATCTGGGGCCAACGTCCTGACTTTC. It yields the protein CASSWGPGKRSGANVLTF. This chain joins TRBV5-1 and TRBJ2-6, with D perhaps matching TRBD1 or TRBD2 (5 bases each). V was shortened by 3 bases and J by 1 base, with 17 bases between the two germline ends. The CDR3 has 18 residues. Germline V CDR1 and CDR2: SGHRS, YFSETQ.

Turning to this clonotype: A much larger clone differs from this one at a single base, so this may be a read error. The chain couples TRBV7-2 to TRBJ2-5; possibly TRBD2 for D (5 bases). The DNA end is more similar to TRBJ2-1, so the J call may be wrong. The germline V gene encodes CDR1 SGHTA and CDR2 FQGNSA. This CDR3 is 15 amino acids long. CDR3 sequence reads: CASSLAGVSQETQFF. For the CDR3, the DNA is TGTGCCAGCAGCTTAGCCGGGGTCTCCCAAGAGACCCAGTTCTTC.

This clonotype was picked up a small number of times. The V and J genes are TRBV7-2 and TRBJ1-2; no firm D call. The CDR3 spans 13 residues. The germline gives CDR1 SGHTA, CDR2 FQGNSA. V was trimmed by 2 bases and J by 2 bases, leaving 6 bases between them. The CDR3 loop reads CASSLPNNYGYTF. In DNA, the CDR3 is TGTGCCAGCAGCTTACCCAACAACTATGGCTACACCTTC.

The chain uses TRBV4-2 and TRBJ2-3, with TRBD1 identical over 9 bases. Trimming at V came to 6 bases and at J to 0 bases, leaving 10 bases not matched to a gene. Germline CDR1 is LGHNA and CDR2 is YNFKEQ. The CDR3 sequence is 17 residues long. This CDR3 reads CASSLNPGQGSTDTQYF. CDR3 coding DNA: TGTGCCAGCAGTCTTAATCCGGGACAGGGAAGCACAGATACGCAGTATTTT.

The gene calls are TRBV5-1 and TRBJ1-6, with a possible D match to TRBD1 (5 bases). Germline values: CDR1 SGHRS, CDR2 YFSETQ. The CDR3 consists of 17 residues. V was shortened by 4 bases and J by 0 bases, with 14 bases between the two germline ends. CDR3 nucleotides: TGCGCCAGCAGCGGGGGGACTGGGAGCTCCTATAATTCACCCCTCCACTTT. It translates to CASSGGTGSSYNSPLHF. The whole variable domain, filled in from reference TRBV5-1 and TRBJ1-6, reads KAGVTQTPRYLIKTRGQQVTLSCSPISGHRSVSWYQQTPGQGLQFLFEYFSETQRNKGNFPGRFSGRQFSNSRSEMNVSTLELGDSALYLCASSGGTGSSYNSPLHFGNGTRLTVT.

This clonotype showed up many times. V usage is TRBV4-3 and J usage is TRBJ2-4, with 9 bases identical to TRBD1. The CDR3 has 15 residues. The junction had 4 bases not matched to a gene; V was cut back by 1 base and J by 6 bases. The V gene's germline CDR1 is LGHNA and CDR2 YSLEER. The CDR3 coding sequence is TGCGCCAGCAGCCAAGCCCTGGGACAGGGAAACATTCAGTACTTC. Residues: CASSQALGQGNIQYF.

This clonotype was found a few times. The chain employs TRBV4-3 and TRBJ1-5; no definite D call. CDR1 and CDR2 from the germline V gene are LGHNA and YSLEER. Trimming stripped 0 bases from V and 5 bases from J, with 11 bases between. CDR3 size: 15 residues. The CDR3 DNA is TGCGCCAGCAGCCAAGAAATAGGGAACGATCAGCCCCAGCATTTT. Translated: CASSQEIGNDQPQHF.

The sample holds a few counts of this clonotype. The chain's CDR3 is CASSLEQGYEKLFF. CDR3 in DNA: TGCGCCAGCAGCTTGGAACAGGGCTATGAAAAACTGTTTTTT. The chain uses TRBV5-1 and TRBJ1-4; a weak D match, TRBD1 (6 bases). V was pared by 0 bases and J by 6 bases, with 9 bases between. This CDR3 is built from 14 residues. Germline assignment: CDR1 SGHRS and CDR2 YFSETQ.

The chain uses TRBV20-1 and TRBJ1-1, with no clear D. Germline V gene lookup returns CDR1 DFQATT and CDR2 SNEGSKA (reference sequence). The V end was cut by 3 bases, the J end by 4 bases, with 15 bases between. CDR3 length: 14 residues. The CDR3: CSARPLGFGTEAFF. CDR3 bases: TGCAGTGCTAGGCCCCTTGGGTTCGGCACTGAAGCTTTCTTT.

This clonotype has just a few counts. An end of the junction does not agree with germline; a read error may underlie this. The CDR3 nucleotides read TGTGCCAGCAGCATAACCAAGAACACTGAAGCTTTCTTT. Translation: CASSITKNTEAFF. This chain uses TRBV7-3 with TRBJ1-1; no definite D call. The CDR3 totals 13 residues. Per germline, CDR1 SGHTA and CDR2 FQGTGA.

The V gene is TRBV29-1, the J gene TRBJ2-1; D possibly corresponds to TRBD1 (6 bases). Germline V lookup: CDR1 SQVTM, CDR2 ANQGSEA. V was pared by 5 bases and J by 6 bases, with 20 bases between. The CDR3 is 15 residues long. CDR3 nucleotides: TGCAGCGTTAAGGACCCCAGGGGTACTTCCAATGAGCAGTTCTTC. It translates to CSVKDPRGTSNEQFF.

The chain links TRBV10-3 to TRBJ1-2; D gene ambiguous. The V and J ends lost 3 bases and 5 bases respectively, with 10 bases between them. The CDR3 runs 13 residues. CDR1 and CDR2 (germline): ENHRY, SYGVKD. The CDR3 spells CAISDPRRYGYTF. DNA for the CDR3: TGTGCCATCAGTGACCCCCGGAGGTATGGCTACACCTTC.

Comments on this clonotype: This may arise from a read error, as a much more abundant clone is one base away. This chain connects TRBV7-2 to TRBJ2-1; TRBD2 aligns across 12 bases. The germline gives CDR1 SGHTA, CDR2 FQGNSA. There are 15 residues in the CDR3. Losses at the gene ends were 2 bases for V and 13 bases for J; bases not matched to a gene: 9. CDR3 residues: CASSLTSGGPETQFF. CDR3 nucleotide sequence: TGTGCCAGCAGCTTAACTAGCGGGGGGCCAGAGACCCAGTTCTTC.

In its sample, this clonotype was seen once. This chain uses TRBV5-1 with TRBJ1-5, with D uncertain. Germline V lookup: CDR1 SGHRS, CDR2 YFSETQ. Trimming removed 2 bases from V and 0 bases from J, with 9 bases in between. CDR3 length: 15 residues. CDR3 nucleotides: TGCGCCAGCAGCTTTGCAGCTGATAGCAATCAGCCCCAGCATTTT. It translates to CASSFAADSNQPQHF.

This clonotype showed up just a few times. This sequence may be a read error, since a much larger clone differs from it by one base. The chain recombines TRBV6-5 with TRBJ2-3; D is undetermined. Germline V lookup: CDR1 MNHEY, CDR2 SVGAGI. This CDR3 spans 14 amino acids. V was pared by 5 bases and J by 2 bases, with 11 bases between. CDR3 coding DNA: TGTGCCAGCAGTGACGAGTTAGCCACAGATACGCAGTATTTT. Amino acid sequence: CASSDELATDTQYF.

This clonotype was seen ten or more times. V usage is TRBV7-3 and J usage is TRBJ1-6, with 11 bases matching TRBD1. Germline assignment: CDR1 SGHTA and CDR2 FQGTGA. J lost 8 bases, V lost 8 bases, and 5 bases had no gene match. The CDR3 covers 14 residues. For the CDR3, the DNA is TGTGCCAGCTCTCCGGGACAGGGGGATTCACCCCTCCACTTT. Its translation: CASSPGQGDSPLHF.

The CDR3 is CASSAHSGGAMGETQYF. CDR3 sequence (DNA): TGTGCCAGCAGCGCCCATAGCGGGGGCGCGATGGGGGAGACCCAGTACTTC. The chain is built from TRBV11-2 and TRBJ2-5; 9 bases fit TRBD2. Germline values: CDR1 SGHAT, CDR2 FQNNGV. The CDR3 is 17 amino acids. V was pared by 5 bases and J by 5 bases, with 15 bases of the junction left unmatched.

The V call is TRBV20-1, the J call TRBJ2-2; TRBD1 might be the D (6 bases). Trimming took off 0 bases at V and 4 bases at J, with 15 bases between the two ends. The CDR3 has 16 amino acids. Germline V gene data show CDR1 as DFQATT and CDR2 as SNEGSKA (reference sequence). The CDR3 DNA reads TGCAGTGCTAGAGATCGGCGGACAGAACTCACCGGGGAGCTGTTTTTT. As protein: CSARDRRTELTGELFF.